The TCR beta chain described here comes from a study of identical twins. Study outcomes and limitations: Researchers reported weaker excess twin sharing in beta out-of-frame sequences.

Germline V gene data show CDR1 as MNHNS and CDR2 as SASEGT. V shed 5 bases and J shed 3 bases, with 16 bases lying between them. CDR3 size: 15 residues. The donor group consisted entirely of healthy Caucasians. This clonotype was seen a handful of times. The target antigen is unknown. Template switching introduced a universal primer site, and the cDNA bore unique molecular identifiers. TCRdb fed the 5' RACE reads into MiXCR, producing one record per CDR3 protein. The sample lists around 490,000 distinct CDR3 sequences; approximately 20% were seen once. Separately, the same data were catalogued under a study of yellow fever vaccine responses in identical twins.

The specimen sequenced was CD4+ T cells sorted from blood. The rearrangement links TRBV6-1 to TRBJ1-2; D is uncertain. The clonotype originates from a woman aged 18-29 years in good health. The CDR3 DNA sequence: TGTGCCAGCAGTCCATCGGCGCTGCGGGACTATGGCTACACCTTC. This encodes CASSPSALRDYGYTF.